This T cell receptor (beta chain) was found in a study of CD8 T cells in ankylosing spondylitis. Study-wide results and limits: A TCR beta motif of roughly 8 highly homologous variants seemed to mark ankylosing spondylitis blood.

TCRdb itself ran the 5' RACE reads through MiXCR, one entry per CDR3 protein. Of under 250,000 distinct CDR3 sequences listed, around 10% were seen once; the top ten hold under 8%. Turning to this clonotype: Its antigen is unidentified.

The ends lost 2 bases at V and 9 bases at J; junction bases unmatched: 4. The germline CDR1 and CDR2 sequences are WNHNN and SYGVQD (reference sequence). The CDR3 extends over 13 amino acids. Material for sequencing was blood, either unsorted or a sorted T cell fraction (not recorded which). This chain uses TRBV10-1 with TRBJ2-1; TRBD1 agrees at 7 bases. This clonotype originated in a male donor with ankylosing spondylitis or in good health (not recorded which). Here the CDR3 reads CASSEEGDSEQFF. CDR3 bases: TGCGCCAGCAGTGAGGAGGGGGACAGTGAGCAGTTCTTC.